Listed here are 32 T cell receptor beta chains from one sample, sequenced in a study of blood T cell repertoires in COVID-19. Measured with immunoSEQ multiplex PCR; TCRdb has only the in-frame clones, and not every one. This sample has 15,000 to 20,000 clones, with about 86% found just once. Material for sequencing was peripheral blood. These receptors all come from a human donor in a cohort sampled during active COVID-19.

The chain is built from TRBV7-9 and TRBJ2-7; tentatively, D is TRBD1 (5 bases). Trimming left V 3 bases short and J 2 bases short, with 14 bases between. This CDR3 has 15 residues. In germline, CDR1 is SEHNR, CDR2 FQNEAQ (reference sequence). DNA of the CDR3: TGTGCCAGCAGCTTCGCGGACAAACTCCCCTACGAGCAGTACTTC. Translated: CASSFADKLPYEQYF.

V is TRBV13 and J is TRBJ2-6; D is possibly TRBD2 (5 bases). V lost 5 bases and J 1 base, leaving 9 bases between the germline ends. This CDR3 contains 15 residues. CDR1 and CDR2 (germline): PRHDT, FYEKMQ (reference sequence). The CDR3 sequence: CASSPRGSGANVLTF. DNA of the CDR3: TGTGCCAGCAGCCCCCGGGGATCTGGGGCCAACGTCCTGACTTTC.

This clone was detected only once. V is TRBV28 and J is TRBJ1-2, with 10 bases fitting TRBD1. The CDR3 is made up of 15 amino acids. Germline trimming cut 5 bases from V and 4 bases from J; bases unmatched to any gene: 7. Germline values: CDR1 MDHEN, CDR2 SYDVKM. The CDR3 DNA is TGTGCCAGCAGTCCTCGGACAGGGGGTAGCTATGGCTACACCTTC. Protein product: CASSPRTGGSYGYTF.

Only one count was recorded for this clone. This chain uses TRBV5-1 with TRBJ2-5; TRBD1 aligns across 12 bases. With V trimmed by 0 bases and J by 5 bases, 5 bases remained unmatched. The CDR3 covers 16 residues. Germline CDR1 and CDR2: SGHRS and YFSETQ. CDR3 nucleotides: TGCGCCAGCAGCTTGGGGGGGACAGGGGGCCAGGAGACCCAGTACTTC. Translation: CASSLGGTGGQETQYF.

The chain uses TRBV7-9 and TRBJ1-5; 9 bases fit TRBD1. This CDR3 contains 17 residues. Germline assignment: CDR1 SEHNR and CDR2 FQNEAQ (reference sequence). V dropped 1 base and J dropped 1; count of bases not matched to a gene: 5. CDR3 sequence (DNA): TGTGCCAGCAGCTTAGGGGCGGGACAGGGAAGCAATCAGCCCCAGCATTTT. The encoded protein is CASSLGAGQGSNQPQHF.

The chain joins TRBV11-2 to TRBJ2-1; 12 bases map to TRBD2. CDR3 size: 18 residues. Germline V lookup: CDR1 SGHAT, CDR2 FQNNGV. V was pared by 5 bases and J by 2 bases, with 10 bases of the junction left unmatched. The CDR3 DNA follows: TGTGCCAGCAGCCCCCAAGGGGCTAGCGGGGGGGCCTACAATGAGCAGTTCTTC. Protein sequence: CASSPQGASGGAYNEQFF. The whole variable domain, filled in from reference TRBV11-2 and TRBJ2-1, reads EAGVAQSPRYKIIEKRQSVAFWCNPISGHATLYWYQQILGQGPKLLIQFQNNGVVDDSQLPKDRFSAERLKGVDSTLKIQPAKLEDSAVYLCASSPQGASGGAYNEQFFGPGTRLTVL.

CDR3 region: CASIKDLSYEQYF. CDR3 bases: TGTGCCAGCATTAAGGACTTAAGCTACGAGCAGTACTTC. The V and J genes are TRBV7-9 and TRBJ2-7, with a tentative D call TRBD2 (5 bases). Trimming pared 7 bases from V and 3 bases from J, leaving 13 bases between. Germline V gene sequence: CDR1 SEHNR, CDR2 FQNEAQ (reference sequence). This CDR3 comprises 13 residues. Full variable domain (outside the CDR3, taken from reference TRBV7-9 and TRBJ2-7): DTGVSQNPRHKITKRGQNVTFRCDPISEHNRLYWYRQTLGQGPEFLTYFQNEAQLEKSRLLSDRFSAERPKGSFSTLEIQRTEQGDSAMYLCASIKDLSYEQYFGPGTRLTVT.

The CDR3 DNA reads TGTGCCAGCAGCAAACAGGTGAACACTGAAGCTTTCTTT. This translates into CASSKQVNTEAFF. This sequence joins TRBV2 and TRBJ1-1; D might be TRBD1 (5 bases). The CDR3 covers 13 residues. Germline loops: CDR1 SNHLY, CDR2 FYNNEI. Trimming left V 6 bases short and J 0 bases short, with 8 bases between.

This chain links TRBV2 with TRBJ2-7, with TRBD1 matching 10 bases. The CDR3 is made up of 14 amino acids. After removal of 5 bases from V and 5 bases from J, the junction contained 6 bases not matched to a gene. Germline CDR1 reads SNHLY; CDR2 reads FYNNEI. CDR3 bases: TGTGCCAGCAGTATCGACAGGGGGCGCGACGAGCAGTACTTC. Its translation: CASSIDRGRDEQYF. Variable domain in full (rest from reference TRBV2 and TRBJ2-7): EPEVTQTPSHQVTQMGQEVILRCVPISNHLYFYWYRQILGQKVEFLVSFYNNEISEKSEIFDDQFSVERPDGSNFTLKIRSTKLEDSAMYFCASSIDRGRDEQYFGPGTRLTVT.

The chain carries TRBV16 and TRBJ2-3, with 11 bases fitting TRBD1. V was pared by 4 bases and J by 5 bases, with 5 bases of the junction left unmatched. CDR1 and CDR2 (germline): KGHSY, FQNENV. The length of the CDR3 is 15 residues. In DNA, the CDR3 is TGTGCCAGCAGCCCAGGACAGGGGGCCATAGATACGCAGTATTTT. Translation: CASSPGQGAIDTQYF.

The chain is built from TRBV6-5 and TRBJ1-1; D call uncertain. CDR3 length: 14 residues. CDR1 and CDR2 from the germline V gene are MNHEY and SVGAGI. Trimming took 4 bases from V and 5 from J, leaving 14 bases between them. The CDR3, as DNA: TGTGCCAGCAGTTTAGTAACAGCGGGGACTGAAGCTTTCTTT. Its protein product is CASSLVTAGTEAFF.

The chain recombines TRBV5-4 with TRBJ2-1; TRBD1 agrees at 8 bases. The CDR3 covers 15 residues. In germline, CDR1 is SGHNT, CDR2 YYREEE (reference sequence). J gave up 3 bases and V 4 bases, and 6 bases lay outside the gene matches. The CDR3 spells CASSVPDRVYNEQFF. For the CDR3, the DNA is TGTGCCAGCAGCGTACCGGACAGGGTCTACAATGAGCAGTTCTTC. The variable domain in full, with the rest retrieved from reference TRBV5-4 and TRBJ2-1, is ETGVTQSPTHLIKTRGQQVTLRCSSQSGHNTVSWYQQALGQGPQFIFQYYREEENGRGNFPPRFSGLQFPNYSSELNVNALELDDSALYLCASSVPDRVYNEQFFGPGTRLTVL.

The V and J genes are TRBV2 and TRBJ2-2, with 16 bases matching TRBD2. The CDR3 totals 17 residues. The V segment lost 6 bases and the J segment 6 bases; nucleotides outside the gene matches: 7. Germline loops: CDR1 SNHLY, CDR2 FYNNEI. The CDR3 nucleotides are TGTGCCAGCAGGCGCGGGACTAGCGGGGGGGCCCCCGGGGAGCTGTTTTTT. It codes for CASRRGTSGGAPGELFF.

This chain uses TRBV7-9 with TRBJ2-7; TRBD1 agrees at 10 bases. The germline gives CDR1 SEHNR, CDR2 FQNEAQ (reference sequence). The CDR3 contains 16 residues. The V segment lost 0 bases and the J segment 7 bases; nucleotides outside the gene matches: 9. The DNA for the CDR3 is TGTGCCAGCAGCTTAGCGGAGGGGACAGGGGTTGGGGAGCAGTACTTC. It codes for CASSLAEGTGVGEQYF.

This rearrangement joins TRBV6-5 to TRBJ2-1, with 7 bases matching TRBD2. The CDR3 extends over 16 amino acids. V gave up 2 bases and J gave up 10 bases; unmatched junction bases: 14. CDR1 and CDR2 from the germline V gene are MNHEY and SVGAGI. In nucleotides, the CDR3 is TGTGCCAGCAGTTACCTACCAGCGGGGAGGGCCGTGGAGCAGTTCTTC. Translation gives CASSYLPAGRAVEQFF.

This chain joins TRBV5-4 and TRBJ1-1; D might be TRBD1 (6 bases). The CDR3 loop spans 16 amino acids. V was pared by 4 bases and J by 5 bases, with 21 bases between. The germline CDR1 and CDR2 sequences are SGHNT and YYREEE (reference sequence). CDR3 nucleotide sequence: TGTGCCAGCAGCGTTGGACAGTTCAGCGAGTTTACTGAAGCTTTCTTT. It yields the protein CASSVGQFSEFTEAFF.

The rearrangement joins TRBV5-6 to TRBJ2-7; the match to TRBD1 covers 8 bases. CDR3 length: 14 amino acids. CDR1 is SGHDT and CDR2 is YYEEEE in the germline V gene. The J segment lost 7 bases and the V segment lost 4 bases, leaving 10 bases of the junction unmatched. The CDR3 is CASSMVDRGWEQYF. The CDR3 DNA is TGTGCCAGCAGCATGGTAGACAGGGGATGGGAGCAGTACTTC.

This chain joins TRBV5-1 and TRBJ1-4; D perhaps matches TRBD1 (5 bases). The V gene lost 7 bases and the J gene lost 3 bases, with 16 bases spanning the gap. From germline, CDR1 is SGHRS and CDR2 YFSETQ. The CDR3 is 15 amino acids. CDR3 sequence (DNA): TGCGCCAGCTCCCCGGGGGACCTGGCTAATGAAAAACTGTTTTTT. Its translation: CASSPGDLANEKLFF. Drawing the rest from reference TRBV5-1 and TRBJ1-4, the complete variable domain is KAGVTQTPRYLIKTRGQQVTLSCSPISGHRSVSWYQQTPGQGLQFLFEYFSETQRNKGNFPGRFSGRQFSNSRSEMNVSTLELGDSALYLCASSPGDLANEKLFFGSGTQLSVL.

This sequence joins TRBV7-9 and TRBJ2-7; D call uncertain. With 9 bases removed from V and 3 bases from J, the gap between germline ends came to 9 bases. This CDR3 comprises 11 residues. Germline-derived CDR1 and CDR2 are SEHNR and FQNEAQ (reference sequence). The CDR3 protein is CASRLVYEQYF. The CDR3, as DNA: TGTGCCAGTAGACTCGTCTACGAGCAGTACTTC.

This clone showed up just once. The chain uses TRBV18 and TRBJ2-7; 10 bases fit TRBD2. Germline-derived CDR1 and CDR2 are KGHSH and LQKENI. This CDR3 has 17 residues. The V and J ends lost 6 bases and 2 bases, in that order; junction bases with no gene match: 13. The CDR3 region has the DNA TGTGCCAGCTCTCTGTATTCCGGGACTAGCGCAACCTACGAGCAGTACTTC. It translates to CASSLYSGTSATYEQYF. Together with reference TRBV18 and TRBJ2-7, the CDR3 gives the full variable domain: NAGVMQNPRHLVRRRGQEARLRCSPMKGHSHVYWYRQLPEEGLKFMVYLQKENIIDESGMPKERFSAEFPKEGPSILRIQQVVRGDSAAYFCASSLYSGTSATYEQYFGPGTRLTVT.

This clone came up once. The chain employs TRBV5-5 and TRBJ2-1; D may be TRBD2 (6 bases). The CDR3 loop spans 15 amino acids. Trimming pared 7 bases from V and 8 bases from J, leaving 22 bases between. Germline values: CDR1 SGHKS, CDR2 YYEKEE (reference sequence). DNA for the CDR3: TGTGCCAGCGATTTTGGAGCGGGTCTGACGTATGAGCAGTTCTTC. This encodes CASDFGAGLTYEQFF.

The rearrangement joins TRBV5-1 to TRBJ2-7, with D perhaps matching TRBD1 (5 bases). Germline V gene sequence: CDR1 SGHRS, CDR2 YFSETQ. This CDR3 is built from 15 residues. With 0 bases removed from V and 2 bases from J, the gap between germline ends came to 12 bases. CDR3 DNA: TGCGCCAGCAGCTTGGCGGCAGGGCCTACCTACGAGCAGTACTTC. It is translated as CASSLAAGPTYEQYF.

The V and J genes are TRBV21-1 and TRBJ1-2; the DNA was not used to check the table's D call, TRBD1. TRBV21-1 counts as a pseudogene. The CDR3 runs to 16 residues. DNA for the CDR3: TGTGCCAGCAGCAAATGTTGGGGGCCTGAGTACTATGGCTACACCTTC. As protein: CASSKCWGPEYYGYTF.

The rearrangement links TRBV7-9 to TRBJ2-7, with TRBD1 identical over 12 bases. Trimming at V came to 0 bases and at J to 4 bases, leaving 10 bases not matched to a gene. In germline, CDR1 is SEHNR, CDR2 FQNEAQ (reference sequence). The CDR3 spans 18 residues. The CDR3 spells CASSLAFSPGQGAYEQYF. The CDR3 nucleotides are TGTGCCAGCAGCTTAGCCTTCAGCCCGGGACAGGGGGCGTACGAGCAGTACTTC. The whole variable domain, remainder taken from reference TRBV7-9 and TRBJ2-7, is DTGVSQNPRHKITKRGQNVTFRCDPISEHNRLYWYRQTLGQGPEFLTYFQNEAQLEKSRLLSDRFSAERPKGSFSTLEIQRTEQGDSAMYLCASSLAFSPGQGAYEQYFGPGTRLTVT.

The chain is built from TRBV7-2 and TRBJ1-3; TRBD1 matches at 11 bases. Germline CDR1 and CDR2: SGHTA and FQGNSA. V dropped 3 bases and J dropped 3; count of bases not matched to a gene: 1. The CDR3 length is 15 residues. CDR3 nucleotides: TGTGCCAGCAGCTTGGACAGGGGGCATGGAAACACCATATATTTT. It encodes CASSLDRGHGNTIYF.

This clone appeared a few times. This chain connects TRBV2 to TRBJ1-5; TRBD1 agrees at 7 bases. Germline V CDR1 and CDR2: SNHLY, FYNNEI. The V and J ends lost 7 bases and 7 bases, in that order; junction bases with no gene match: 7. The CDR3 extends over 13 amino acids. The CDR3 nucleotides are TGTGCCAGCAAAGACAGGGTCAGGCAGCCCCAGCATTTT. Translating it yields CASKDRVRQPQHF.

CDR3 region: CASSPATGQNGGETQYF. CDR3 DNA sequence: TGCGCCAGCAGCCCAGCAACGGGACAAAACGGTGGGGAGACCCAGTACTTC. The genes are TRBV5-1 and TRBJ2-5; D might be TRBD1 (6 bases). This CDR3 spans 17 amino acids. The V end lost 4 bases, the J end lost 5 bases, and 24 bases lay between the germline ends. Germline V gene data show CDR1 as SGHRS and CDR2 as YFSETQ.

This chain uses TRBV6-5 with TRBJ2-1; 11 nucleotides agree with TRBD1. V shed 5 bases and J 6 bases; nucleotides not matched to a gene: 3. The CDR3 spans 14 residues. The germline V gene has CDR1 MNHEY and CDR2 SVGAGI. The CDR3 region is CASSPGTGGNEQFF. The CDR3 DNA reads TGTGCCAGCAGTCCCGGGACAGGGGGCAATGAGCAGTTCTTC.

The chain uses TRBV3-1 (or the pseudogene TRBV3-2) and TRBJ2-2; 7 bases agree with TRBD1. Germline V gene sequence: CDR1 LGHDT, CDR2 YNNKEL (reference sequence). This CDR3 comprises 14 residues. Trimming cost V 4 bases and J 5 bases; bases outside gene matches: 4. The CDR3 nucleotides read TGTGCCAGCAGCCCAGCACAGGGGACCGGGGAGCTGTTTTTT. Translation gives CASSPAQGTGELFF.

CDR3 DNA sequence: TGTGCCATCACTCCGAACCATGGTCGGCAAGAGACCCAGTACTTC. The encoded protein is CAITPNHGRQETQYF. This rearrangement joins TRBV10-3 to TRBJ2-5; D is unclear. V shed 7 bases and J shed 2 bases, with 17 bases lying between them. The CDR3 is made up of 15 amino acids. Looked up from germline, CDR1 is ENHRY and CDR2 is SYGVKD.

This clone appeared a few times. This chain links TRBV6-1 with TRBJ2-7, with 10 bases fitting TRBD2. With 1 base clipped from V and 2 bases from J, the junction kept 2 bases outside the gene matches. This CDR3 comprises 15 residues. Germline-derived CDR1 and CDR2 are MNHNS and SASEGT. Here the CDR3 reads CASSEGSGGAYEQYF. CDR3 DNA: TGTGCCAGCAGTGAAGGGAGCGGGGGGGCCTACGAGCAGTACTTC.

This rearrangement joins TRBV19 to TRBJ1-4; TRBD1 matches 10 bases. Germline CDR1 and CDR2: LNHDA and SQIVND (reference sequence). The CDR3 length is 17 residues. Germline trimming cut 5 bases from V and 5 bases from J; bases unmatched to any gene: 11. DNA of the CDR3: TGTGCCAGTAGTCCTAACGGGCGGGACAGGGGAAATGAAAAACTGTTTTTT. Amino acids: CASSPNGRDRGNEKLFF.